The 28 T cell receptor beta chains in this list originate from one sample, sequenced in a study of blood T cell repertoires in COVID-19. Sequencing was performed with immunoSEQ multiplex PCR; in TCRdb, only in-frame clones are kept and a portion is missing. The sample lists under 65,000 clones, around nine tenths seen once, with approximately 6% in the top ten. Sequenced sample: peripheral blood. Receptors originate from a woman aged 55-75 years with COVID-19, enrolled during active disease.

The V and J genes are TRBV28 and TRBJ1-2; D call uncertain. The CDR3 covers 17 residues. Germline CDR1 is MDHEN and CDR2 is SYDVKM. V dropped 3 bases and J dropped 5 bases, with 22 bases sitting between them. The CDR3 sequence: CASSFITAIGKDYGYTF. In DNA form, the CDR3 reads TGTGCCAGCAGTTTTATTACCGCCATCGGGAAGGATTATGGCTACACCTTC.

The J gene is TRBJ1-1, the V gene TRBV7-9; 7 bases map to TRBD1. Germline trimming cut 6 bases from V and 4 bases from J; bases unmatched to any gene: 8. The CDR3 has 14 amino acids. The germline V gene encodes CDR1 SEHNR and CDR2 FQNEAQ (reference sequence). CDR3 loop: CASRDTGESTEAFF. CDR3 nucleotide sequence: TGTGCCAGCAGAGATACAGGGGAAAGCACTGAAGCTTTCTTT.

This clone was seen a handful of times. V usage is TRBV12-3 or TRBV12-4 and J usage is TRBJ2-2; D is ambiguous. The CDR3 spans 13 residues. The V end was cut by 3 bases, the J end by 6 bases, with 8 bases between. The CDR3 region is CASSFVLAGELFF. Here the CDR3 DNA reads TGTGCCAGCAGTTTCGTATTAGCCGGGGAGCTGTTTTTT.

The rearrangement joins TRBV6-6 to TRBJ2-7, with 7 bases matching TRBD1. The CDR3 runs 15 residues. CDR1 MNHNY and CDR2 SVGAGI come from the germline V gene (reference sequence). V lost 2 bases and J lost 4; bases outside the gene matches: 8. The CDR3: CASSYVAGGMYEQYF. For the CDR3, the DNA is TGTGCCAGCAGTTACGTGGCAGGGGGTATGTACGAGCAGTACTTC.

The J gene is TRBJ1-5, the V gene TRBV3-1 (or the pseudogene TRBV3-2); possible D gene TRBD1, 5 bases. With 3 bases removed from V and 13 bases from J, the gap between germline ends came to 16 bases. The CDR3 has 13 residues. Germline assignment: CDR1 LGHDT and CDR2 YNNKEL (reference sequence). The CDR3 loop reads CASSQGYRFQQHF. CDR3 bases: TGTGCCAGCAGCCAGGGGTACAGGTTCCAGCAGCATTTT.

The rearrangement links TRBV10-3 to TRBJ1-6; D unclear. Germline V gene sequence: CDR1 ENHRY, CDR2 SYGVKD. CDR3 size: 13 residues. V was shortened by 3 bases and J by 9 bases, with 9 bases between the two germline ends. The CDR3 protein is CAISDLLRSPLHF. The CDR3 nucleotides are TGTGCCATCAGTGACTTATTGCGTTCACCCCTCCACTTT.

The chain recombines TRBV19 with TRBJ1-5, with D unresolved. Per germline, CDR1 LNHDA and CDR2 SQIVND (reference sequence). V was cut by 3 bases and J by 2 bases, with 8 bases left in between. The CDR3 has 14 amino acids. In DNA form, the CDR3 reads TGTGCCAGTAGTATCCAGATGGGCAATCAGCCCCAGCATTTT. It is translated as CASSIQMGNQPQHF. Together with reference TRBV19 and TRBJ1-5, the CDR3 gives the full variable domain: DGGITQSPKYLFRKEGQNVTLSCEQNLNHDAMYWYRQDPGQGLRLIYYSQIVNDFQKGDIAEGYSVSREKKESFPLTVTSAQKNPTAFYLCASSIQMGNQPQHFGDGTRLSIL.

This chain uses TRBV27 with TRBJ1-5, with 7 nucleotides matching TRBD1. The CDR3 spans 16 residues. With V trimmed by 5 bases and J by 7 bases, 14 bases remained unmatched. Per germline, CDR1 MNHEY and CDR2 SMNVEV (reference sequence). The CDR3 sequence is CASSPLIGTAMQPQHF. CDR3 bases: TGTGCCAGCAGTCCGTTAATTGGGACAGCAATGCAGCCCCAGCATTTT.

The chain links TRBV28 to TRBJ2-3, with TRBD2 matching over 9 bases. The ends lost 8 bases at V and 2 bases at J; junction bases unmatched: 8. In germline, CDR1 is MDHEN, CDR2 SYDVKM. The CDR3 extends over 15 amino acids. This CDR3 is CASAHSGSYTDTQYF. CDR3 nucleotides: TGTGCCAGCGCTCATAGCGGGAGCTACACAGATACGCAGTATTTT.

In this sample, this clone turned up once. The V call is TRBV18, the J call TRBJ2-3, with D possibly TRBD2 on 5 matching bases. V lost 0 bases, J lost 5 bases, and 12 bases lay in between. Germline CDR1 and CDR2: KGHSH and LQKENI. The CDR3 is 15 residues long. This CDR3 reads CASSPPLAGIDTQYF. The CDR3 DNA reads TGTGCCAGCTCACCACCCCTGGCGGGCATAGATACGCAGTATTTT. The whole variable domain, filled in from reference TRBV18 and TRBJ2-3, reads NAGVMQNPRHLVRRRGQEARLRCSPMKGHSHVYWYRQLPEEGLKFMVYLQKENIIDESGMPKERFSAEFPKEGPSILRIQQVVRGDSAAYFCASSPPLAGIDTQYFGPGTRLTVL.

The J gene is TRBJ2-7, the V gene TRBV11-3; D is perhaps TRBD2 (6 bases). V lost 4 bases and J lost 7, with 8 bases in between. This CDR3 is built from 11 residues. CDR1 and CDR2 (germline): SGHNT, YENEEA. DNA of the CDR3: TGTGCCAGCAGCTCTCGGGGGGAGCAGTACTTC. It encodes CASSSRGEQYF. Complete variable domain (other parts from reference TRBV11-3 and TRBJ2-7): EAGVVQSPRYKIIEKKQPVAFWCNPISGHNTLYWYLQNLGQGPELLIRYENEEAVDDSQLPKDRFSAERLKGVDSTLKIQPAELGDSAVYLCASSSRGEQYFGPGTRLTVT.

The V call is TRBV28, the J call TRBJ2-3, with 8 bases fitting TRBD1. The CDR3 runs 16 residues. V trimming: 6 bases; J trimming: 3 bases; junction bases outside the gene matches: 11. From germline, CDR1 is MDHEN and CDR2 SYDVKM. CDR3: CASRDPGQGLTDTQYF. As DNA, the CDR3 is TGTGCCAGCAGGGATCCAGGACAGGGTTTAACAGATACGCAGTATTTT.

The chain joins TRBV18 to TRBJ1-1; possibly TRBD1 for D (6 bases). The CDR3 runs to 15 residues. Germline V gene data show CDR1 as KGHSH and CDR2 as LQKENI. The ends were cut back, 2 bases at V and 5 bases at J, with 15 bases in the middle. CDR3 loop: CASSPGSQGWTEAFF. The DNA for the CDR3 is TGTGCCAGCTCACCAGGGAGTCAGGGGTGGACTGAAGCTTTCTTT.

The chain recombines TRBV24-1 with TRBJ2-2, with 7 bases that match TRBD2. The CDR3 runs to 15 residues. The junction had 12 bases not matched to a gene; V was cut back by 9 bases and J by 6 bases. Per germline, CDR1 KGHDR and CDR2 SFDVKD. CDR3 in DNA: TGTGCCACCTGGGGGGACTACGAGACCGCCGGGGAGCTGTTTTTT. It codes for CATWGDYETAGELFF.

This clone was detected only once. This chain uses TRBV18 with TRBJ2-7; tentative D call: TRBD2 (5 bases). V was clipped by 2 bases and J by 4 bases, with 9 bases between them. The germline V gene has CDR1 KGHSH and CDR2 LQKENI. CDR3 length equals 13 residues. The CDR3 loop reads CASSPGSVYEQYF. The DNA for the CDR3 is TGTGCCAGCTCACCAGGGAGCGTTTACGAGCAGTACTTC.

CDR3 bases: TGTGCCAGCAGCCCATTAATCACCCGGGACAGGGGCAGGGGCGAGCAGTACTTC. Its protein is CASSPLITRDRGRGEQYF. The chain recombines TRBV28 with TRBJ2-7; 10 nucleotides match TRBD1. The CDR3 has 18 amino acids. Trimming at V came to 6 bases and at J to 6 bases, leaving 20 bases not matched to a gene. The V gene's germline CDR1 is MDHEN and CDR2 SYDVKM.

This clone was observed once. The chain carries TRBV4-1 and TRBJ2-1; TRBD2 aligns across 7 bases. Per the germline V gene, CDR1 is MGHRA and CDR2 is YSYEKL. V shed 1 base and J 0 bases; nucleotides not matched to a gene: 3. The CDR3 length is 16 residues. CDR3 in DNA: TGCGCCAGCAGCCAAGGGGGCGGGAGCTCCTACAATGAGCAGTTCTTC. The encoded protein is CASSQGGGSSYNEQFF.

The chain is built from TRBV6-5 and TRBJ1-3, with a possible D match to TRBD1 (6 bases). This CDR3 contains 15 residues. Germline loops: CDR1 MNHEY, CDR2 SVGAGI. V lost 5 bases and J lost 1, with 12 bases in between. CDR3 sequence (DNA): TGTGCCAGCAGTAGAAACAGGGTATCTGGAAACACCATATATTTT. Translated: CASSRNRVSGNTIYF.

This clone rates as medium-sized. The chain joins TRBV6-4 to TRBJ2-1, with no clear D. The V gene's germline CDR1 is MRHNA and CDR2 SNTAGT. The V end was cut by 4 bases, the J end by 10 bases, with 14 bases between. The CDR3 is 13 amino acids. The CDR3 here is CASSVGESAEQFF. CDR3 nucleotide sequence: TGTGCCAGCAGTGTGGGTGAGAGCGCCGAGCAGTTCTTC.

The chain recombines TRBV28 with TRBJ2-7, with a tentative D call TRBD1 (6 bases). Germline-derived CDR1 and CDR2 are MDHEN and SYDVKM. The germline V and J ends were trimmed by 2 bases and 0 bases, with 11 bases remaining between them. CDR3 length: 15 amino acids. The DNA for the CDR3 is TGTGCCAGCAGTTTAGACAGGTGGGTCTCCTACGAGCAGTACTTC. Its protein product is CASSLDRWVSYEQYF.

The chain has TRBV30 and TRBJ1-5; D gene unclear. The CDR3 is made up of 12 amino acids. V shed 2 bases and J shed 7 bases, with 9 bases lying between them. The germline V gene has CDR1 GTSNPN and CDR2 SVGIG (reference sequence). The CDR3 coding sequence is TGTGCCTGGAGTCCAGCGGGGCAGCCCCAGCATTTT. It specifies CAWSPAGQPQHF. The whole variable domain, remainder taken from reference TRBV30 and TRBJ1-5, is SQTIHQWPATLVQPVGSPLSLECTVEGTSNPNLYWYRQAAGRGLQLLFYSVGIGQISSEVPQNLSASRPQDRQFILSSKKLLLSDSGFYLCAWSPAGQPQHFGDGTRLSIL.

The chain joins TRBV5-6 to TRBJ1-2, with D unresolved. The CDR3 sequence is 14 residues long. Per the germline V gene, CDR1 is SGHDT and CDR2 is YYEEEE. Trimming pared 1 base from V and 4 bases from J, leaving 11 bases between. The CDR3 reads CASSLPGRVYGYTF. CDR3 DNA: TGTGCCAGCAGCTTGCCTGGGCGCGTCTATGGCTACACCTTC. The complete variable domain, with remaining parts taken from reference TRBV5-6 and TRBJ1-2, reads DAGVTQSPTHLIKTRGQQVTLRCSPKSGHDTVSWYQQALGQGPQFIFQYYEEEERQRGNFPDRFSGHQFPNYSSELNVNALLLGDSALYLCASSLPGRVYGYTFGSGTRLTVV.

This rearrangement joins TRBV6-2 or TRBV6-3 to TRBJ2-7, with a possible D match to TRBD2 (5 bases). Germline V gene sequence: CDR1 MNHEY, CDR2 SVGEGT. V dropped 6 bases and J dropped 9 bases, with 15 bases sitting between them. CDR3 size: 12 residues. In nucleotides, the CDR3 is TGTGCCAGCAGCCAGGAGAGGGTGGGGCAGTACTTC. Protein product: CASSQERVGQYF.

The chain recombines TRBV6-5 with TRBJ1-6; D remains ambiguous. Germline CDR1 is MNHEY and CDR2 is SVGAGI. The CDR3 length is 12 residues. The ends were cut back, 6 bases at V and 9 bases at J, with 9 bases in the middle. The CDR3 loop reads CASSVKFSPLHF. The CDR3 DNA follows: TGTGCCAGCAGCGTAAAATTTTCACCCCTCCACTTT.

This chain links TRBV2 with TRBJ1-2; TRBD1 matches 11 bases. The trim removed 7 bases at V and 2 bases at J, leaving 3 bases unmatched. This CDR3 has 14 residues. The germline CDR1 and CDR2 sequences are SNHLY and FYNNEI. CDR3 DNA: TGTGCCAGCAATCGGGACAGGGGGAACTATGGCTACACCTTC. It codes for CASNRDRGNYGYTF.

This sequence joins TRBV20-1 and TRBJ2-5; 8 nucleotides match TRBD1. The CDR3 spans 13 residues. Trimming took 3 bases from V and 11 from J; bases not matched to a gene: 11. Germline lookup yields CDR1 DFQATT and CDR2 SNEGSKA (reference sequence). The CDR3 DNA is TGCAGTGCTAGTACGGGGACAGGAAGGTCTCAGTACTTC. This encodes CSASTGTGRSQYF.

This clone was recorded once. The V and J genes are TRBV3-1 (or the pseudogene TRBV3-2) and TRBJ2-7; no clear D gene. The CDR3 contains 14 residues. Germline V lookup: CDR1 LGHDT, CDR2 YNNKEL (reference sequence). Trimming pared 0 bases from V and 1 base from J, leaving 7 bases between. CDR3 sequence reads: CASSQDLQSYEQYF. CDR3 sequence (DNA): TGTGCCAGCAGCCAAGATCTCCAGTCCTACGAGCAGTACTTC.

The chain employs TRBV6-5 and TRBJ1-5; D not resolved. This CDR3 has 12 residues. Trimming pared 3 bases from V and 9 bases from J, leaving 9 bases between. Germline assignment: CDR1 MNHEY and CDR2 SVGAGI. CDR3 DNA sequence: TGTGCCAGCAGTTATTGGGGAGGGCCCCAGCATTTT. Amino acids: CASSYWGGPQHF.